This T cell receptor (beta chain) was identified during a study of T-cell reconstitution after alpha-beta-depleted transplantation in children (dated by TCRdb to about 2016). For the study in its entirety: Using TCR repertoire profiling, the study quantitatively followed how T-cell immune reconstitution unfolded in children after TCRalphabeta/CD19-depleted allogeneic hematopoietic cell transplantation.

The sample holds many counts of this clonotype. This receptor's antigen is unknown. Base qualities are not at hand, and no much larger clone is one base apart. For CDR1 and CDR2, the germline V gene lists SQVTM and ANQGSEA. After removal of 5 bases from V and 7 bases from J, the junction retains 7 bases not matched to a gene. The CDR3, from cysteine to phenylalanine, totals 13 residues. Left in the record is the CDR3 DNA by itself, 39 bases read in frame from the first base. Receptor amplification or capture employed PCR. The sequencer was an Illumina HiSeq 2500. TCR library preparation used molecular barcoding, with unique molecular identifiers applied to normalize quantification of the TCRbeta repertoire. TCRdb reprocessing: public reads trimmed at Q25 with fastp, clones called with MiXCR, in-frame beta chains kept. Rows matching on CDR3 protein sequence are summarized as one entry with the most common DNA and genes. The sample profile shows some 250,000 distinct CDR3 sequences; 9.5% to 15% of them were found once. The top ten constitute 2% to 3% of the sample.

This material consisted of PBMCs from the stem cell graft donor, taken from the stem cell graft. The TCR was taken from a human donor who donated a stem cell graft to a child with acute lymphoblastic leukemia. The chain is encoded by TRBV29-1 joined to TRBJ2-7; 11 central bases correspond to TRBD2. The CDR3 in this case is CSVLLAGAREQYF. DNA sequence: TGCAGCGTTTTACTAGCGGGGGCTCGAGAGCAGTACTTC.